A selection of T cell receptor beta chains follows, all from one sample in a study of sequential checkpoint blockade in melanoma. Only in-frame clones appear in the TCRdb table, and some are missing; sequencing was by immunoSEQ multiplex PCR. This sample has approximately 11,000 clones, with roughly four fifths found just once. Sequencing was performed on CD8+ T cells sorted from blood (inferred from file names), taken from a patient given nivolumab and ipilimumab in sequence. Receptors were obtained from a human donor with melanoma. Each CDR3 is given with its conserved first and last residue. The D gene is left open where the match is weak. Expanded clones are given a class, and other clones once, few, many or no size at all.

size	V	J	D	DNA	CDR3
NA	TRBV6-5	TRBJ2-7	TRBD1	TGTGCCAGCACCCCGGGGACAGGGTTTTCCCACGAGCAGTACTTC	CASTPGTGFSHEQYF
few	TRBV21-1	TRBJ2-7	NA	TGTGCCAGCAGCAGCCCTAGCGGGAGGAGGAACGAGCAGTACTTC	CASSSPSGRRNEQYF
NA	TRBV28	TRBJ2-1	TRBD2	TGTGCCCTTAGTAGACTAGCGGTCAATGAGCAGTTCTTC	CALSRLAVNEQFF
NA	TRBV7-9	TRBJ2-3	NA	TGTGCCAGCATCCGGCCGGGGATCAGCACAGATACGCAGTATTTT	CASIRPGISTDTQYF
NA	TRBV5-6	TRBJ1-2	TRBD1	TGTGCCAGCAGCTTGACAGGGGAGTATGGCTACACCTTC	CASSLTGEYGYTF
once	TRBV19	TRBJ2-5	NA	TGTGCCAGTAGTATAGGGCGCGGGCCGGGGGAGACCCAGTACTTC	CASSIGRGPGETQYF
NA	TRBV12-5	TRBJ2-3	NA	TGTGCTAGTGGTTTAGGTTTCCGGGTTTCTGGCACAGATACGCAGTATTTT	CASGLGFRVSGTDTQYF
NA	TRBV5-6	TRBJ2-5	TRBD2	TGTGCCAGCAGCTTGGCCACTAGCGGGGTACAAGAGACCCAGTACTTC	CASSLATSGVQETQYF
NA	TRBV5-1	TRBJ2-7	TRBD1	TGCGCCAGCAGCTCCCCGACAGGGGAATTCCACGAGCAGTACTTC	CASSSPTGEFHEQYF
NA	TRBV6-5	TRBJ1-2	NA	TGTGCCAGCAGTTACGCGTTGTTCAATGGCTACACCTTC	CASSYALFNGYTF
NA	TRBV28	TRBJ2-3	TRBD2	TGTGCCAGCAGTTCGCCTAAGCGGGAGCTTAGCACAGATACGCAGTATTTT	CASSSPKRELSTDTQYF
few	TRBV11-2	TRBJ1-2	TRBD1	TGTGCCAGCGGGGGACAGGGACTACCCTATCGCTACACCTTC	CASGGQGLPYRYTF
NA	TRBV15	TRBJ2-1	NA	TGTGCCACCAGCAGAGAGGCGGGGCACGGACAGGCCTTTCTATTCTTC	CATSREAGHGQAFLFF
NA	TRBV5-1	TRBJ2-2	NA	TGCGCCAGCAGCTTGACAGGGCAGGACGGGGAGCTGTTTTTT	CASSLTGQDGELFF
once	TRBV7-6	TRBJ2-7	NA	TGTGCCAGCAGCTTAGAGGGCGGGGTAGTGTACGAGCAGTACTTC	CASSLEGGVVYEQYF
NA	TRBV28	TRBJ2-7	TRBD1	TGTGCCACCCGAACACCGACAGGGAGCTCCTACGAGCAGTACTTC	CATRTPTGSSYEQYF
few	TRBV15	TRBJ1-5	NA	TGTGCCACCAGCAGAGATCGGGAACCGCTCAATCAGCCCCAGCATTTT	CATSRDREPLNQPQHF
NA	TRBV19	TRBJ2-5	NA	TGTGCCAGTAGTGTCAGGGGTCCTCAGGAGACCCAGTACTTC	CASSVRGPQETQYF
NA	TRBV9	TRBJ2-1	NA	TGTGCCAGCAGCGTCACGGGGGGCTTCTCCTACAATGAGCAGTTCTTC	CASSVTGGFSYNEQFF
NA	TRBV15	TRBJ2-1	TRBD2	TGTGCCACGGGGGGGGGTAGGGTAGGTATGTTCTTC	CATGGGRVGMFF
NA	TRBV5-4	TRBJ1-4	NA	TGTGCCAGCAGCCGAACCGGGTTAAATGAAAAACTGTTTTTT	CASSRTGLNEKLFF
few	TRBV27	TRBJ2-7	NA	TGTGCCAGCAGTTCCGGGACTCACTACGAGCAGTACTTC	CASSSGTHYEQYF
once	TRBV5-1	TRBJ1-1	NA	TGCGCCAGCAGCTTTTATGGCAACACTGAAGCTTTCTTT	CASSFYGNTEAFF
few	TRBV27	TRBJ1-2	TRBD1	TGTGCCAGCAGTTCACAACAGGGGTATGGCTACACCTTC	CASSSQQGYGYTF
NA	TRBV9	TRBJ2-3	NA	TGTGCCAGCACCACAGGGTTTACATCAGATACGCAGTATTTT	CASTTGFTSDTQYF